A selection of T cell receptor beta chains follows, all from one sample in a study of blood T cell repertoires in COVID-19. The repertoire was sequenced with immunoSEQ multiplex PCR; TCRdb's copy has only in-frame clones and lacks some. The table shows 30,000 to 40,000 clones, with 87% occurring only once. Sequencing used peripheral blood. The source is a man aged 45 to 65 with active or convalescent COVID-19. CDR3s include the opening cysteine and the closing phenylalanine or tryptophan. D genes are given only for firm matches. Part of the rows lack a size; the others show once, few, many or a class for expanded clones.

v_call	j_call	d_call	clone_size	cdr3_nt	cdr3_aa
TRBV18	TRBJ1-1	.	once	TGTGCCAGCTCACAATTACGACAGGAAGCTTTCTTT	CASSQLRQEAFF
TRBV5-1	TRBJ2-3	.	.	TGCGCCAGCAGCCAACAACCAGGGGATACGCAGTATTTT	CASSQQPGDTQYF
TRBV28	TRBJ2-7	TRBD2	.	TGTGCCAGCAGTTCCAGACTAGCGGGAGTCCGCGAGCAGTACTTC	CASSSRLAGVREQYF
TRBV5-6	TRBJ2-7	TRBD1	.	TGTGCCAGCAGCTTGGGGTTTGAGGACAGGGTGTACTCCTACGAGCAGTACTTC	CASSLGFEDRVYSYEQYF
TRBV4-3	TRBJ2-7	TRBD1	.	TGCGCCAGCAGCCAAGAGGACAGGACAACCTACGAGCAGTACTTC	CASSQEDRTTYEQYF
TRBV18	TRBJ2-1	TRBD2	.	TGTGCCAGCTCACCGTCCGGGACTAGCGGGAGCTCCTACAATGAGCAGTTCTTC	CASSPSGTSGSSYNEQFF
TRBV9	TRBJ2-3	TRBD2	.	TGTGCCAGCAGCGCGCGGGGGTTCGGGTTTGCAGATACGCAGTATTTT	CASSARGFGFADTQYF
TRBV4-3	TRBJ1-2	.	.	TGCGCCAGCAGCCAAACACCGGAGGAGGTCTATGGCTACACCTTC	CASSQTPEEVYGYTF
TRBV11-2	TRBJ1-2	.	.	TGTGCCAGCAGCTTGGCGGACTATGGCTACACCTTC	CASSLADYGYTF
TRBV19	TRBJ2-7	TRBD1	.	TGTGCCAGTAGTACGGACAGGGTCTACGAGCAGTACTTC	CASSTDRVYEQYF
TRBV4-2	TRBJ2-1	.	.	TGTGCCAGCAGCCAAGGGGCCCTGAATGAGCAGTTCTTC	CASSQGALNEQFF
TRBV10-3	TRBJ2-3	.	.	TGTGCCACCCTGGGGCAGGACGGAACAGATACGCAGTATTTT	CATLGQDGTDTQYF
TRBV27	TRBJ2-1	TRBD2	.	TGTGCCAGCAGTTTCATCCTTGGGACTAGCGGGAGCGGTGAGCAGTTCTTC	CASSFILGTSGSGEQFF
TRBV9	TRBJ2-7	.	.	TGTGCCAGCAGCCCCCTCGGACAACCCTACGAGCAGTACTTC	CASSPLGQPYEQYF
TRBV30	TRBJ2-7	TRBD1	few	TGTGCCTGGACGCCGGGACAGGACGCCTACGAGCAGTACTTC	CAWTPGQDAYEQYF
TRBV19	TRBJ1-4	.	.	TGTGCCAGTAGTATTTGGAGTAGAACTAATGAAAAACTGTTTTTT	CASSIWSRTNEKLFF
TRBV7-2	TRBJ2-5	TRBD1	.	TGTGCCAGCACGAGGGATGGCAGGGGGACGGAGACCCAGTACTTC	CASTRDGRGTETQYF
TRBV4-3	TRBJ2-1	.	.	TGCGCCAGCAGCCAAGATAAGAGTCTCGCCTACAATGAGCAGTTCTTC	CASSQDKSLAYNEQFF
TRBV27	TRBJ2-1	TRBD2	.	TGTGCCAGCAGTTCACCCGGACTAGCGGGATTCAATGAGCAGTTCTTC	CASSSPGLAGFNEQFF
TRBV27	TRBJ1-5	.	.	TGTGCCAGCAGCCGAGGAAAAGTTCAGCCCCAGCATTTT	CASSRGKVQPQHF
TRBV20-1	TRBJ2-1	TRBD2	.	TGCAGTGCGATTACTAGCGACGAGCAGTTCTTC	CSAITSDEQFF
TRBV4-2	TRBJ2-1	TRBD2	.	TGTGCCAGCAGCCAAGAGGGGGGACTAGCCCTCTACAATGAGCAGTTCTTC	CASSQEGGLALYNEQFF
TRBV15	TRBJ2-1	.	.	TGTGCCACCAGCAGAGATCGAGGGGGGGAGTGGTTCTACAATGAGCAGTTCTTC	CATSRDRGGEWFYNEQFF
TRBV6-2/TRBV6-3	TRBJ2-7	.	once	TGTGCCAGCAGTGCCCCCGTCGCCAGGGGCGTACACGAGCAGTACTTC	CASSAPVARGVHEQYF
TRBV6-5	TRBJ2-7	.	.	.	CASGWASGSASYF
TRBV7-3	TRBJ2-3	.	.	TGTGCCAGCAGCTTAGGAGAGGGAGATACGCAGTATTTT	CASSLGEGDTQYF
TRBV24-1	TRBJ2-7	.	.	TGTGCCACCAGTGACCCACAGGGACATTCCTACGAGCAGTACTTC	CATSDPQGHSYEQYF
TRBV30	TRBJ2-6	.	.	TGTGCCTGGACGCGGCACCTCGGGGGGGCCAACGTCCTGACTTTC	CAWTRHLGGANVLTF
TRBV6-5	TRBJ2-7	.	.	TGTGCCAGCAGTTACTCGAGTCACTACGAGCAGTACTTC	CASSYSSHYEQYF
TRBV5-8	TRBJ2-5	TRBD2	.	TGTGCCAGCAGCACACAGATACTAACTAGCGGGAGGGAGACCCAGTACTTC	CASSTQILTSGRETQYF
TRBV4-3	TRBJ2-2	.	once	TGCGCCAGCAGCCAAGAAGGCGGGTTGTGGACCGGGGAGCTGTTTTTT	CASSQEGGLWTGELFF
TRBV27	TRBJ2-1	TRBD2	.	TGTGCCAGCAGTTTATCACTAGCGGGAGGCTGGCAGTTCTTC	CASSLSLAGGWQFF
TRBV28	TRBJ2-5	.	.	TGTGCCAGCAGTTCCGCTAGCGTCTGGGAGACCCAGTACTTC	CASSSASVWETQYF
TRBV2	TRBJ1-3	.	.	TGTGCCAGCAGTGACAGAGGAACTGGAAACACCATATATTTT	CASSDRGTGNTIYF
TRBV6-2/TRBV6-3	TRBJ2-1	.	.	TGTGCCAGCAGCCCTTCTACGGGGCAGTTCTTC	CASSPSTGQFF
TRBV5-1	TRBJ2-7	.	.	TGCGCCAGCAGCTCTACCTGGGACTTCTACGAGCAGTACTTC	CASSSTWDFYEQYF
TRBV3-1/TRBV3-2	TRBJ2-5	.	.	TGTGCCAGCGGGACTGTGAGGCAAGAGACCCAGTACTTC	CASGTVRQETQYF
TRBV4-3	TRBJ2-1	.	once	TGCGCCAGCAGCCAAGATTTTACAGGTCCTCCGGTCAATGAGCAGTTCTTC	CASSQDFTGPPVNEQFF
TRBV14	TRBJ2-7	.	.	TGTGCCAGCAGCCAAGATTCTCGCAGGGGCCAGACCTACGAGCAGTACTTC	CASSQDSRRGQTYEQYF
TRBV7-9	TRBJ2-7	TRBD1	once	TGTGCCAGCAGCGCAGGGACAGTCGGCGAGCAGTACTTC	CASSAGTVGEQYF
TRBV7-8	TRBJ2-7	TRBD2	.	TGTGCCAGCAGCTTAGTGAACGGGGGGGGACTAGTCTACGAGCAGTACTTC	CASSLVNGGGLVYEQYF
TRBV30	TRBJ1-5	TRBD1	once	TGTGCCTGGAGTCACGGGGGGACAGGCCTTTATAGCAATCAGCCCCAGCATTTT	CAWSHGGTGLYSNQPQHF
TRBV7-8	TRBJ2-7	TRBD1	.	TGTGCCAGCAGCCCCGGACAGGGGGGATACTACGAGCAGTACTTC	CASSPGQGGYYEQYF
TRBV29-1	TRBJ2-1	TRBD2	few	TGCAGCGTTGTAGGCGGGGGGCGAGACAATGAGCAGTTCTTC	CSVVGGGRDNEQFF
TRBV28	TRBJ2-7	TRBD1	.	TGTGCCAGCAGTTTCTGGACAGGGGGCTCCGAGCAGTACTTC	CASSFWTGGSEQYF
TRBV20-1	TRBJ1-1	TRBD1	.	TGCAGGGGACAGCGTAACACTGAAGCTTTCTTT	CRGQRNTEAFF
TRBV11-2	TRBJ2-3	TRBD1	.	TGTGCCAGCGGGCCAGACAGGGCTCGGGATACGCAGTATTTT	CASGPDRARDTQYF
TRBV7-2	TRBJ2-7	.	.	TGTGCCAGCAGCTTAGACAACGTTCTCTACGAGCAGTACTTC	CASSLDNVLYEQYF
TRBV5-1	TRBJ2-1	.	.	TGCGCCAGCAGCTCGGGAGAGGGTTCCTACAATGAGCAGTTCTTC	CASSSGEGSYNEQFF
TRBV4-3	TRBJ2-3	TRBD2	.	TGCGCCAGCAGCAAGACTAGCGGAGAGACAGATACGCAGTATTTT	CASSKTSGETDTQYF
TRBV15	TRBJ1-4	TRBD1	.	TGTGCCACCAGCAGAAAAACCAAGACAGGGGGCTATGCTGAAAAACTGTTTTTT	CATSRKTKTGGYAEKLFF
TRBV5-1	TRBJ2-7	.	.	TGCGCCAGCAGCTCCCGGCGGGACCGGGACTACGAGCAGTACTTC	CASSSRRDRDYEQYF
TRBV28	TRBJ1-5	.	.	TGTGCCAGCAGTTATTTCCCCGAGGGGGTTGGCAATCAGCCCCAGCATTTT	CASSYFPEGVGNQPQHF